This TCR beta chain was obtained from a study of type 1 and type 2 diabetes patients. At the level of the study: Magnetic bead positive selection isolated CD4+ or CD8+ T cells from PBMCs.

Genomic DNA was the PCR template. The TCR beta CDR3 region was amplified using 30 forward and 13 reverse primers. TCRdb analysed the multiplex PCR reads with MiXCR anew, one entry per CDR3 protein. The table includes a few hundred thousand distinct CDR3 sequences, around 47% detected once. A word on this clonotype: Its antigen remains unknown.

Overall study findings and caveats: Some T1D-only expanded clones might appear in more T2D or control samples.

V was cut by 2 bases and J by 3 bases, with 16 bases left in between. Germline assignment: CDR1 MNHEY and CDR2 SVGEGT. The CDR3 totals 17 residues. Material for sequencing was peripheral blood mononuclear cells (PBMCs). V gene TRBV6-2 or TRBV6-3 combines with J gene TRBJ2-2; no definite D call. The sequence derives from a man in his late teens or twenties with type 2 diabetes. The CDR3 loop is CASSYRLIAGDTGELFF. CDR3 DNA: TGTGCCAGCAGTTACAGGTTAATAGCTGGTGACACCGGGGAGCTGTTTTTT.